This is a list of T cell receptor beta chains from one sample in a study of monozygotic twins with cystic fibrosis. Repertoires were generated with immunoSEQ multiplex PCR, while TCRdb's copy carries only in-frame clones and drops some. This table has more than 9,500 clones, 75% to 85% appearing once. The material sequenced was blood. All receptors come from a young man with cystic fibrosis. CDR3s include the opening cysteine and the closing phenylalanine or tryptophan. The D gene is left open where the match is weak. Some rows have no size entry. The others give once, few or many, or a class for an expanded clone.

CDR3nt: TGTGCCAGCAGCTTAGCGGACGGGCACTCGGATACGCAGTATTTT
CDR3aa: CASSLADGHSDTQYF
abundance: once
j_gene: TRBJ2-3
v_gene: TRBV7-6
d_gene: NA

CDR3nt: TGTGCCATCAGTGAGTCGTCCGGGACCCCGAACACCGGGGAGCTGTTTTTT
CDR3aa: CAISESSGTPNTGELFF
abundance: NA
j_gene: TRBJ2-2
v_gene: TRBV10-3
d_gene: NA

CDR3nt: TGCGCCAGCAGAGCTAGCGGGAGCAGTCATGAGCAGTTCTTC
CDR3aa: CASRASGSSHEQFF
abundance: NA
j_gene: TRBJ2-1
v_gene: TRBV10-1
d_gene: TRBD2

CDR3nt: TGTGCCAGCACCCAGACAGGGACTGGCTACACCTTC
CDR3aa: CASTQTGTGYTF
abundance: NA
j_gene: TRBJ1-2
v_gene: TRBV28
d_gene: TRBD1

CDR3nt: TGTGCCAGCAGCTTAGTTGCACTAGCGGGAGGGCCCCAGTACTACGAGCAGTACTTC
CDR3aa: CASSLVALAGGPQYYEQYF
abundance: once
j_gene: TRBJ2-7
v_gene: TRBV7-6
d_gene: TRBD2

CDR3nt: TGCGCCAGCCGCAGGGGGCAAGGCCAATTGGAGACCCAGTACTTC
CDR3aa: CASRRGQGQLETQYF
abundance: NA
j_gene: TRBJ2-5
v_gene: TRBV5-1
d_gene: TRBD1

CDR3nt: TGTGCCAGCAGCTTCCAGCCCGAGGCTTCTGGAAACACCATATATTTT
CDR3aa: CASSFQPEASGNTIYF
abundance: NA
j_gene: TRBJ1-3
v_gene: TRBV5-6
d_gene: NA

CDR3nt: TGTGCCAGCAGGGGAACAGGGAGGAATCAGCCCCAGCATTTT
CDR3aa: CASRGTGRNQPQHF
abundance: NA
j_gene: TRBJ1-5
v_gene: TRBV27
d_gene: NA

CDR3nt: TGTGCCAGCATCACTCGTTTGGGGGCGCAGTATTTT
CDR3aa: CASITRLGAQYF
abundance: NA
j_gene: TRBJ2-3
v_gene: TRBV7-2
d_gene: NA

CDR3nt: TGCGCCAGCAGTGAGCCAGAAACAGGGGATGCAGATACGCAGTATTTT
CDR3aa: CASSEPETGDADTQYF
abundance: NA
j_gene: TRBJ2-3
v_gene: TRBV10-1
d_gene: TRBD1

CDR3nt: TGCGCCAGCAGCTCGGCAGGGGGCACTGAAGCTTTCTTT
CDR3aa: CASSSAGGTEAFF
abundance: NA
j_gene: TRBJ1-1
v_gene: TRBV5-1
d_gene: TRBD1

CDR3nt: TGTGCCAGCAGCTTAGGCTCAGGCGCCCAAGAGACCCAGTACTTC
CDR3aa: CASSLGSGAQETQYF
abundance: NA
j_gene: TRBJ2-5
v_gene: TRBV7-7
d_gene: NA

CDR3nt: TGTGCCAGCAGCTTAGTATGGCGGGGGTCCTACGAGCAGTACTTC
CDR3aa: CASSLVWRGSYEQYF
abundance: NA
j_gene: TRBJ2-7
v_gene: TRBV7-2
d_gene: TRBD2

CDR3nt: TGTGCCAGCAGCCACTCGGGTAGCGGGAGAGCAGATACGCAGTATTTT
CDR3aa: CASSHSGSGRADTQYF
abundance: NA
j_gene: TRBJ2-3
v_gene: TRBV5-6
d_gene: TRBD2

CDR3nt: TGTGCCAGCAGTAGGGACTTGAGCAATCAGCCCCAGCATTTT
CDR3aa: CASSRDLSNQPQHF
abundance: few
j_gene: TRBJ1-5
v_gene: TRBV2
d_gene: NA

CDR3nt: TGCGCCAGCAGCTTGTACGGTCCGGACAGGGTTTCAGAAAAACTGTTTTTT
CDR3aa: CASSLYGPDRVSEKLFF
abundance: NA
j_gene: TRBJ1-4
v_gene: TRBV5-1
d_gene: TRBD1

CDR3nt: TGTGCCAGCAGTGAAGGACTAGCGTCCTACGAGCAGTACTTC
CDR3aa: CASSEGLASYEQYF
abundance: NA
j_gene: TRBJ2-7
v_gene: TRBV6-1
d_gene: TRBD2

CDR3nt: TGTGCCAGCAGCTTGGACAGGCTCCTCTCTGGAAACACCATATATTTT
CDR3aa: CASSLDRLLSGNTIYF
abundance: NA
j_gene: TRBJ1-3
v_gene: TRBV7-2
d_gene: TRBD1

CDR3nt: TGTGCCAGCAGTTTGGGGGACAGGGGACGTAGTGATACGCAGTATTTT
CDR3aa: CASSLGDRGRSDTQYF
abundance: NA
j_gene: TRBJ2-3
v_gene: TRBV27
d_gene: TRBD1

CDR3nt: TGTGCCAGCAGCTTCGGACAGGGGGCCACTGAAGCTTTCTTT
CDR3aa: CASSFGQGATEAFF
abundance: NA
j_gene: TRBJ1-1
v_gene: TRBV7-9
d_gene: TRBD1

CDR3nt: TGTGCCAGCAGTCAGACTAGCGGGAGAACCGGGGAGCTGTTTTTT
CDR3aa: CASSQTSGRTGELFF
abundance: NA
j_gene: TRBJ2-2
v_gene: TRBV2
d_gene: TRBD2

CDR3nt: TGCGCCAGCAGCCCGGTTTTGGGCAGCTCCTACAATGAGCAGTTCTTC
CDR3aa: CASSPVLGSSYNEQFF
abundance: NA
j_gene: TRBJ2-1
v_gene: TRBV5-1
d_gene: NA

CDR3nt: TGCGCCAGCAGCTTGGAATGGTTTCAGGGGGAGGGAGCAACTAATGAAAAACTGTTTTTT
CDR3aa: CASSLEWFQGEGATNEKLFF
abundance: NA
j_gene: TRBJ1-4
v_gene: TRBV5-1
d_gene: TRBD1

CDR3nt: TGTGCCAGCAGCCCCCCGGGACTAGCGGTCTACGAGCAGTACTTC
CDR3aa: CASSPPGLAVYEQYF
abundance: NA
j_gene: TRBJ2-7
v_gene: TRBV5-6
d_gene: TRBD2

CDR3nt: TGTGCCAGCAGCCCGGGGCGAGAAGCGGGGGGCCCCCAAGAGACCCAGTACTTC
CDR3aa: CASSPGREAGGPQETQYF
abundance: NA
j_gene: TRBJ2-5
v_gene: TRBV21-1
d_gene: NA

CDR3nt: TGTGCCAGCAGCTTAGTTAAGTTTTGGTCCTACAATGAGCAGTTCTTC
CDR3aa: CASSLVKFWSYNEQFF
abundance: NA
j_gene: TRBJ2-1
v_gene: TRBV7-9
d_gene: NA

CDR3nt: TGTGCCAGCAGTTACGGAGGAGGGTGGGGCTACACCTTC
CDR3aa: CASSYGGGWGYTF
abundance: NA
j_gene: TRBJ1-2
v_gene: TRBV6-5
d_gene: NA

CDR3nt: TGTGCCAGCAGCTTAGGTTTTCTCAATGAGCAGTTCTTC
CDR3aa: CASSLGFLNEQFF
abundance: NA
j_gene: TRBJ2-1
v_gene: TRBV11-3
d_gene: NA

CDR3nt: TGTGCCAGCAGACCGGGACAGGGGTTCGTGACCCAGTACTTC
CDR3aa: CASRPGQGFVTQYF
abundance: once
j_gene: TRBJ2-5
v_gene: TRBV6-6
d_gene: TRBD1

CDR3nt: TGTGCCAGCAGCGTAGGTAGCGGAGACGGCACAGATACGCAGTATTTT
CDR3aa: CASSVGSGDGTDTQYF
abundance: once
j_gene: TRBJ2-3
v_gene: TRBV9
d_gene: NA

CDR3nt: TGTGCCAGCAGCACTAGTCCCGGGTCCTACGAGCAGTACTTC
CDR3aa: CASSTSPGSYEQYF
abundance: NA
j_gene: TRBJ2-7
v_gene: TRBV7-7
d_gene: NA

CDR3nt: TGTGCCAGCAGCTTAGCAGGGGGCGCCGGGGCCAACGTCCTGACTTTC
CDR3aa: CASSLAGGAGANVLTF
abundance: NA
j_gene: TRBJ2-6
v_gene: TRBV7-9
d_gene: TRBD1

CDR3nt: TGTGCCAGCAGCTCGGAACAGTGGTTAACTAACTATGGCTACACCTTC
CDR3aa: CASSSEQWLTNYGYTF
abundance: once
j_gene: TRBJ1-2
v_gene: TRBV5-6
d_gene: NA

CDR3nt: TGTGCCAGCAGCTTAGGGACAGGCAGACAAGAGACCCAGTACTTC
CDR3aa: CASSLGTGRQETQYF
abundance: NA
j_gene: TRBJ2-5
v_gene: TRBV7-6
d_gene: TRBD1

CDR3nt: TGTGCTAGTGGTTTGGGGGGGTCCGGGGACAGGGCGTCCTACGAGCAGTACTTC
CDR3aa: CASGLGGSGDRASYEQYF
abundance: NA
j_gene: TRBJ2-7
v_gene: TRBV12-5
d_gene: TRBD1

CDR3nt: TGTGCCATCAGTGAACAAGAGACCCAGTACTTC
CDR3aa: CAISEQETQYF
abundance: NA
j_gene: TRBJ2-5
v_gene: TRBV10-3
d_gene: NA

CDR3nt: TGTGCCAGCACCGTATCTGGTTGGGAGCAGTACTTC
CDR3aa: CASTVSGWEQYF
abundance: NA
j_gene: TRBJ2-7
v_gene: TRBV7-9
d_gene: NA

CDR3nt: TGTGCCAGCAGCCAACCTGACAGCGACACCGGGGAGCTGTTTTTT
CDR3aa: CASSQPDSDTGELFF
abundance: NA
j_gene: TRBJ2-2
v_gene: TRBV4-2
d_gene: NA

CDR3nt: TGTGCCAGCAGCTACCGAACAGGGGGCTTCAGGCAAGAGACCCAGTACTTC
CDR3aa: CASSYRTGGFRQETQYF
abundance: NA
j_gene: TRBJ2-5
v_gene: TRBV11-2
d_gene: TRBD1

CDR3nt: TGTGCCAGCAAGCAGGGAGAGAACGGGCTAAACGAGCAGTACTTC
CDR3aa: CASKQGENGLNEQYF
abundance: once
j_gene: TRBJ2-7
v_gene: TRBV6-1
d_gene: NA

CDR3nt: TGTGCCAGCAGCCCCCTGGGGGGGGCAACAGATACGCAGTATTTT
CDR3aa: CASSPLGGATDTQYF
abundance: once
j_gene: TRBJ2-3
v_gene: TRBV28
d_gene: NA

CDR3nt: TGTGCCTGGAGTGGGACGACAGGGAGGTCCTACGAGCAGTACTTC
CDR3aa: CAWSGTTGRSYEQYF
abundance: NA
j_gene: TRBJ2-7
v_gene: TRBV30
d_gene: NA

CDR3nt: TGTGCCAGCTCTCCTGCGGGACAGGGAGACTACGAGCAGTACTTC
CDR3aa: CASSPAGQGDYEQYF
abundance: few
j_gene: TRBJ2-7
v_gene: TRBV18
d_gene: TRBD1

CDR3nt: TGTGCCAGCAGTGTTGAAGGTAGCAATCAGCCCCAGCATTTT
CDR3aa: CASSVEGSNQPQHF
abundance: NA
j_gene: TRBJ1-5
v_gene: TRBV28
d_gene: NA

CDR3nt: TGTGCCAGCAGCTTGTTGGGGACAGGGATGGGCACTGAAGCTTTCTTT
CDR3aa: CASSLLGTGMGTEAFF
abundance: NA
j_gene: TRBJ1-1
v_gene: TRBV5-8
d_gene: TRBD1

CDR3nt: TGTGCCAGCAGTTCAGGGTTACCCGGGGAGCTGTTTTTT
CDR3aa: CASSSGLPGELFF
abundance: NA
j_gene: TRBJ2-2
v_gene: TRBV2
d_gene: NA